A single sample gave rise to the 31 T cell receptor beta chains below, sequenced in a study of low-dose radiotherapy and immunotherapy resistance in tumors. TRAV- and TRBV-specific primers, spanning alpha and beta chains, primed first-strand cDNA. TCRs were amplified for around 21 PCR cycles with a constant-region primer and V-primer adapter. One entry per CDR3 protein, called by TCRdb with MiXCR from the reads. The sample holds 70,000 to 95,000 distinct CDR3 sequences; roughly a sixth are singletons and the top ten take approximately 2.8%. Time point here: before trial treatment. This specimen consisted of PBMCs, obtained before treatment. The receptors derive from a male donor with prostate cancer.

In its sample, this clonotype was seen many times. J is TRBJ1-5 and V is TRBV2, with 7 bases lining up with TRBD1. The CDR3 has 15 amino acids. Germline loops: CDR1 SNHLY, CDR2 FYNNEI. J was trimmed by 2 bases and V by 7 bases; bases with no gene match: 8. The CDR3 DNA reads TGTGCCAGCAACGCTTGGCAGGGGGGCAATCAGCCCCAGCATTTT. It yields the protein CASNAWQGGNQPQHF.

This clonotype was detected ten times or more. This chain joins TRBV10-2 and TRBJ2-3; TRBD2 matches at 8 bases. With 5 bases clipped from V and 5 bases from J, the junction kept 9 bases outside the gene matches. The CDR3 length is 15 residues. From germline, CDR1 is WSHSY and CDR2 SAAADI. Here the CDR3 reads CASSPEQRGIDTQYF. CDR3 sequence (DNA): TGCGCCAGCAGTCCTGAGCAGCGGGGGATAGATACGCAGTATTTT.

As concerns this clonotype: Given a far larger clone just one base away, this is likely a sequencing read error. The chain is built from TRBV6-8 and TRBJ1-3, with D maybe TRBD1 (5 bases). CDR1 MNHGY and CDR2 SAAAGT come from the germline V gene. V was cut by 5 bases and J by 8 bases, with 13 bases left in between. This CDR3 has 13 amino acids. In DNA form, the CDR3 reads TGTGCCAGCAGTGCCGGGGGTGTGGACACCATATATTTT. Encoded protein: CASSAGGVDTIYF.

This clonotype was counted many times. V gene TRBV7-9 combines with J gene TRBJ2-7; TRBD1 is a possible D gene (7 bases). This CDR3 spans 15 amino acids. Germline V gives CDR1 SEHNR, CDR2 FQNEAQ (reference sequence). Trimming removed 2 bases at V and 5 bases at J, with 16 bases between. The CDR3 DNA sequence: TGTGCCAGCAGCTTACAGGGGGGAAGGCTCGACGAGCAGTACTTC. Protein product: CASSLQGGRLDEQYF. Using reference TRBV7-9 and TRBJ2-7 for the parts outside the CDR3, the full variable domain is DTGVSQNPRHKITKRGQNVTFRCDPISEHNRLYWYRQTLGQGPEFLTYFQNEAQLEKSRLLSDRFSAERPKGSFSTLEIQRTEQGDSAMYLCASSLQGGRLDEQYFGPGTRLTVT.

This clonotype was recorded many times. This chain joins TRBV3-1 and TRBJ2-3, with TRBD2 identical over 9 bases. CDR1 LGHDT and CDR2 YNNKEL come from the germline V gene (reference sequence). The J segment lost 2 bases and the V segment lost 1 base, leaving 4 bases of the junction unmatched. This CDR3 is 16 amino acids long. CDR3 loop: CASSQAAGGPTDTQYF. As DNA, the CDR3 is TGTGCCAGCAGCCAAGCAGCGGGGGGTCCCACAGATACGCAGTATTTT.

This clonotype occurred many times. The chain has TRBV10-2 and TRBJ2-5; 8 bases map to TRBD2. Germline V CDR1 and CDR2: WSHSY, SAAADI. The trim removed 5 bases at V and 7 bases at J, leaving 6 bases unmatched. The CDR3 spans 13 residues. CDR3 nucleotide sequence: TGCGCCAGCAGTCCCGGGGGGGCCGCGACCCAGTACTTC. Amino acids: CASSPGGAATQYF.

In this sample, this clonotype turned up many times. J is TRBJ2-7 and V is TRBV29-1; 9 nucleotides align to TRBD1. Germline assignment: CDR1 SQVTM and CDR2 ANQGSEA. CDR3 length: 14 amino acids. The ends lost 3 bases at V and 5 bases at J; junction bases unmatched: 8. The CDR3 DNA reads as TGCAGCGTTGACTTTGGGACAGGGCTAAACGAGCAGTACTTC. Translated: CSVDFGTGLNEQYF.

Many counts were recorded for this clonotype. The CDR3 loop reads CASSTPGLEAEQFF. In DNA, the CDR3 is TGTGCCAGCAGCACACCGGGACTAGAGGCGGAGCAGTTCTTC. The V call is TRBV7-3, the J call TRBJ2-1; the match to TRBD2 covers 8 bases. V shed 5 bases, J shed 10 bases, and the junction held 10 bases outside the gene matches. Germline CDR1 SGHTA, CDR2 FQGTGA. This CDR3 is 14 amino acids long. Using reference TRBV7-3 and TRBJ2-1 for the parts outside the CDR3, the full variable domain is GAGVSQTPSNKVTEKGKYVELRCDPISGHTALYWYRQSLGQGPEFLIYFQGTGAADDSGLPNDRFFAVRPEGSVSTLKIQRTERGDSAVYLCASSTPGLEAEQFFGPGTRLTVL.

The sample holds many counts of this clonotype. This rearrangement joins TRBV2 to TRBJ2-7; the D is unclear. The CDR3 is 13 amino acids. V dropped 8 bases and J dropped 2 bases, with 13 bases sitting between them. Germline-derived CDR1 and CDR2 are SNHLY and FYNNEI. The CDR3 DNA is TGTGCCAGCGGCGACATGGCCGCCTACGAGCAGTACTTC. Protein: CASGDMAAYEQYF.

At least ten counts were recorded for this clonotype. The chain joins TRBV3-1 to TRBJ1-2; D is unresolved. Trimming took 4 bases from V and 4 from J, leaving 13 bases between them. Per the germline V gene, CDR1 is LGHDT and CDR2 is YNNKEL (reference sequence). CDR3 length: 14 residues. CDR3 region: CASSPGRRLYGYTF. The CDR3 bases are TGTGCCAGCAGCCCCGGAAGGCGTCTCTATGGCTACACCTTC.

This clonotype was counted at least ten times. This chain links TRBV29-1 with TRBJ1-2, with 8 bases fitting TRBD1. The V segment lost 3 bases and the J segment 8 bases; nucleotides outside the gene matches: 8. CDR3 length: 13 amino acids. CDR1 and CDR2 (germline): SQVTM, ANQGSEA. The CDR3 region is CSVDGRTGFGYTF. The CDR3 DNA is TGCAGCGTTGATGGTCGGACAGGGTTCGGCTACACCTTC.

This clonotype came up many times. The chain employs TRBV6-2 or TRBV6-3 and TRBJ2-1; no reliable D call. This CDR3 region has 11 residues. Between the trimmed V and J ends, which lost 10 bases and 6 bases, there was a span of 10 bases. CDR1 MNHEY and CDR2 SVGEGT come from the germline V gene. CDR3 nucleotide sequence: TGTGCCACGCAGTCGGTCAATGAGCAGTTCTTC. Encoded protein: CATQSVNEQFF.

This clonotype came up many times. V gene TRBV7-6 combines with J gene TRBJ1-2, with 7 positions matching TRBD1. Looked up from germline, CDR1 is SGHVS and CDR2 is FNYEAQ. The CDR3 consists of 16 residues. With V trimmed by 4 bases and J by 7 bases, 15 bases remained unmatched. CDR3 sequence: CASSSHQETGPGGYTF. For the CDR3, the DNA is TGTGCCAGCAGCTCACACCAGGAGACAGGGCCTGGTGGCTACACCTTC.

The sample holds many counts of this clonotype. The genes are TRBV6-2 or TRBV6-3 and TRBJ2-1, with D possibly being TRBD2 (7 bases). V was shortened by 7 bases and J by 2 bases, with 15 bases between the two germline ends. Germline V CDR1 and CDR2: MNHEY, SVGEGT. The CDR3 sequence is 15 residues long. The CDR3 DNA is TGTGCCAGCACCGGGGGCGGGGGACCCTACAATGAGCAGTTCTTC. Amino acid sequence: CASTGGGGPYNEQFF.

This clonotype showed up many times. The chain uses TRBV7-2 and TRBJ2-1; a possible D gene is TRBD2 (6 bases). Germline CDR1 and CDR2: SGHTA and FQGNSA. V dropped 5 bases and J dropped 1 base, with 15 bases sitting between them. The CDR3 contains 16 residues. The CDR3 DNA is TGTGCCAGCAGCGCCGGAGGGGTCCGTTCCTACAATGAGCAGTTCTTC. Translated, it gives CASSAGGVRSYNEQFF.

In its sample, this clonotype was seen many times. V is TRBV6-2 or TRBV6-3 and J is TRBJ2-3; 8 positions match TRBD2. J was trimmed by 0 bases and V by 7 bases; bases with no gene match: 3. The CDR3 covers 14 residues. In germline, CDR1 is MNHEY, CDR2 SVGEGT. Written as DNA, the CDR3 is TGTGCCAGCACGGGGACTAGGAGCACAGATACGCAGTATTTT. Amino acid sequence: CASTGTRSTDTQYF.

With respect to this clonotype: This likely reflects a read error, since a far larger clone is one base away. The DNA of the CDR3 is TGTGCCAGCAGCAAAATGGGTGGAAGGAACACTGAAGCTTTCTTT. Amino acid sequence: CASSKMGGRNTEAFF. V gene TRBV7-2 combines with J gene TRBJ1-1; D unresolved. The V end was cut by 5 bases, the J end by 1 base, with 14 bases between. The CDR3 consists of 15 residues. Germline CDR1 reads SGHTA; CDR2 reads FQGNSA.

This clonotype occurred many times. The rearrangement uses TRBV20-1 and TRBJ2-5; D unresolved. V lost 5 bases and J lost 5, with 9 bases in between. Per germline, CDR1 DFQATT and CDR2 SNEGSKA (reference sequence). The CDR3 totals 11 residues. The CDR3: CSAPTRETQYF. As DNA, the CDR3 is TGCAGTGCTCCAACCCGGGAGACCCAGTACTTC.

Many counts were recorded for this clonotype. The chain uses TRBV7-8 and TRBJ2-1; 10 bases match TRBD1. V was pared by 5 bases and J by 8 bases, with 9 bases of the junction left unmatched. The CDR3 has 15 amino acids. Germline V gene lookup returns CDR1 SGHVS and CDR2 FQNEAQ. As DNA, the CDR3 is TGTGCCAGCAGCAACCCGGGACAGGGGTTGGATGAGCAGTTCTTC. It translates to CASSNPGQGLDEQFF.

This clonotype was counted ten times or more. The J gene is TRBJ2-1, the V gene TRBV7-2; 12 bases line up with TRBD2. Germline V gene lookup returns CDR1 SGHTA and CDR2 FQGNSA. The CDR3 runs 15 residues. V was clipped by 4 bases and J by 8 bases; unmatched bases: 6. For the CDR3, the DNA is TGTGCCAGCAGCTCAGCTAGCGGGGGGGCGCATGAGCAGTTCTTC. Translation: CASSSASGGAHEQFF.

To note about this clonotype: A read error is likely here: a far larger clone is one base away. The V gene is TRBV2, the J gene TRBJ2-7; unclear D gene. V lost 2 bases and J 7 bases, leaving 12 bases between the germline ends. This CDR3 spans 13 amino acids. Per the germline V gene, CDR1 is SNHLY and CDR2 is FYNNEI. The CDR3 is CASSESLADEQYF. DNA of the CDR3: TGTGCCAGCAGTGAATCCTTGGCCGATGAGCAGTACTTC.

The V call is TRBV20-1, the J call TRBJ2-7; D ambiguous. The CDR3 sequence is 14 residues long. V dropped 5 bases and J dropped 0 bases, with 14 bases sitting between them. Germline V gives CDR1 DFQATT, CDR2 SNEGSKA (reference sequence). In DNA, the CDR3 is TGCAGTGCTGGGCCGGCAGCCAGCTCCTACGAGCAGTACTTC. Protein: CSAGPAASSYEQYF.

The rearrangement links TRBV10-3 to TRBJ2-7; either TRBD1 or TRBD2 may fit D (6 bases each). V gave up 0 bases and J gave up 4 bases, with 22 bases separating them. This CDR3 has 18 amino acids. Germline CDR1 reads ENHRY; CDR2 reads SYGVKD. The DNA of the CDR3 is TGTGCCATCAGTGAGTCTGGGGGGCGCGACATAGGCCGGTACGAGCAGTACTTC. Protein: CAISESGGRDIGRYEQYF.

The table lists this clonotype with many counts. The V gene is TRBV18, the J gene TRBJ1-1; TRBD1 agrees at 7 bases. This CDR3 is built from 16 residues. The V and J ends lost 3 bases and 0 bases, in that order; junction bases with no gene match: 7. Germline V gene lookup returns CDR1 KGHSH and CDR2 LQKENI. The CDR3 nucleotides read TGTGCCAGCTCACCGTACAACGACAGGGTGAACACTGAAGCTTTCTTT. It is translated as CASSPYNDRVNTEAFF.

This clonotype has at least ten counts. CDR3 nucleotides: TGCGCCAGCAGCTTCGGGGGCGATTTCGCGGACATTCAGTACTTC. Its protein product is CASSFGGDFADIQYF. The V call is TRBV5-1, the J call TRBJ2-4, with D possibly called TRBD1 or TRBD2 (6 bases each). This CDR3 is built from 15 residues. Germline values: CDR1 SGHRS, CDR2 YFSETQ. V dropped 2 bases and J dropped 8 bases, with 17 bases sitting between them.

Details on this clonotype: A far larger clone is off by one base, so a read error is likely. The chain uses TRBV5-8 and TRBJ2-1; 14 bases match TRBD2. This CDR3 is built from 12 residues. CDR1 SGHTS and CDR2 YDEGEE come from the germline V gene. This CDR3 reads CASSGTSGSPIF. Written as DNA, the CDR3 is TGTGCCAGCAGTGGGACTAGCGGGAGCCCAATCTTC.

This clonotype was detected ten times or more. The genes are TRBV21-1 and TRBJ1-6; the table names TRBD1, a call not compared with the DNA. TRBV21-1 is a known pseudogene. The CDR3 has 12 amino acids. The CDR3 protein is CAAGTGGFPLHF. The DNA of the CDR3 is TGTGCCGCGGGGACAGGGGGATTCCCCCTCCACTTT.

V usage is TRBV10-1 and J usage is TRBJ2-6, with a tentative D call TRBD2 (5 bases). This CDR3 is built from 13 residues. Trimming left V 10 bases short and J 8 bases short, with 15 bases between. Germline assignment: CDR1 WNHNN and CDR2 SYGVQD (reference sequence). This CDR3 reads CAIRFGVPNVLTF. Here the CDR3 DNA reads TGCGCCATCCGTTTCGGGGTGCCCAACGTCCTGACTTTC.

This clonotype has at least ten counts. J is TRBJ2-3 and V is TRBV7-9; D is unresolved. There are 15 residues in the CDR3. V lost 4 bases and J 2 bases, leaving 13 bases between the germline ends. Per the germline V gene, CDR1 is SEHNR and CDR2 is FQNEAQ (reference sequence). The CDR3 nucleotides are TGTGCCAGCAGCTCCACCGGGCCCGACACAGATACGCAGTATTTT. Protein product: CASSSTGPDTDTQYF.

This clonotype was observed at least ten times. The rearrangement joins TRBV10-3 to TRBJ2-3, with TRBD1 as a possible D gene (6 bases). In germline, CDR1 is ENHRY, CDR2 SYGVKD. V lost 6 bases and J lost 0, with 13 bases in between. The CDR3 consists of 15 residues. As DNA, the CDR3 is TGTGCCATCAGGACAGGTCAAATTAGCACAGATACGCAGTATTTT. This codes for CAIRTGQISTDTQYF.

This clonotype was recorded a few times. The chain couples TRBV6-6 to TRBJ1-2; no clear D. Looked up from germline, CDR1 is MNHNY and CDR2 is SVGAGI (reference sequence). Between the trimmed V and J ends, which lost 6 bases and 0 bases, there was a span of 11 bases. This CDR3 has 14 residues. The CDR3 reads CASRRHQSNYGYTF. The DNA of the CDR3 is TGTGCCAGCAGAAGACACCAATCTAACTATGGCTACACCTTC.